What follows are 13 T cell receptor beta chains derived from one specimen sequenced in a study of T-cell memory formation after mild COVID-19. TCRdb re-analysed the 5' RACE reads in MiXCR, keeping a single row per CDR3 protein. The sample has hundreds of thousands of distinct CDR3 sequences; roughly 20% are singletons. The sequenced material came from PBMCs or a T cell subset sorted from them (not recorded which). The receptors derive from an adult woman who had mild COVID-19 (a few samples of this study predate the infection). Cell type and time point are not known.

This clonotype has only a few counts. The chain has TRBV20-1 and TRBJ2-1; possibly TRBD1 for D (6 bases). Germline V CDR1 and CDR2: DFQATT, SNEGSKA (reference sequence). CDR3 length: 15 amino acids. V shed 0 bases and J shed 2 bases, with 11 bases lying between them. CDR3 loop: CSARDIKGAYNEQFF. The DNA for the CDR3 is TGCAGTGCTAGAGATATTAAGGGGGCCTACAATGAGCAGTTCTTC.

The chain has TRBV7-3 and TRBJ2-3; D tentatively fits TRBD1 or TRBD2 (5 bases each). The CDR3 extends over 15 amino acids. Germline-derived CDR1 and CDR2 are SGHTA and FQGTGA. Trimming removed 4 bases at V and 4 bases at J, with 15 bases between. The CDR3 nucleotides read TGTGCCAGCAGCTCGTGGGGGACGAGAGCAGATACGCAGTATTTT. Translation gives CASSSWGTRADTQYF.

The V call is TRBV12-3 or TRBV12-4, the J call TRBJ1-1, with D unclear. This CDR3 is built from 13 residues. Trimming stripped 7 bases from V and 4 bases from J, with 13 bases between. CDR3 residues: CASTSSTATEAFF. The CDR3 DNA follows: TGTGCCAGCACCTCATCCACAGCCACTGAAGCTTTCTTT.

The rearrangement joins TRBV20-1 to TRBJ1-2; TRBD1 matches 7 bases. The germline gives CDR1 DFQATT, CDR2 SNEGSKA (reference sequence). The CDR3 loop spans 18 amino acids. The V and J ends lost 5 bases and 0 bases, in that order; junction bases with no gene match: 18. CDR3 protein: CSALLGYQGGQTNYGYTF. The CDR3 region has the DNA TGCAGTGCTCTCCTGGGGTATCAAGGGGGACAGACTAACTATGGCTACACCTTC.

The V and J genes are TRBV5-1 and TRBJ2-2; D may be TRBD2 (6 bases). Between the trimmed V and J ends, which lost 2 bases and 2 bases, there was a span of 10 bases. Germline V gene lookup returns CDR1 SGHRS and CDR2 YFSETQ. This CDR3 spans 15 amino acids. CDR3 DNA sequence: TGCGCCAGCAGCTTCAATGCGGGAAACACCGGGGAGCTGTTTTTT. Protein sequence: CASSFNAGNTGELFF. Full variable domain (outside the CDR3, taken from reference TRBV5-1 and TRBJ2-2): KAGVTQTPRYLIKTRGQQVTLSCSPISGHRSVSWYQQTPGQGLQFLFEYFSETQRNKGNFPGRFSGRQFSNSRSEMNVSTLELGDSALYLCASSFNAGNTGELFFGEGSRLTVL.

The chain is built from TRBV5-1 and TRBJ2-7; a possible D gene is TRBD1 (5 bases). Germline V gives CDR1 SGHRS, CDR2 YFSETQ. The CDR3 spans 15 residues. Trimming shortened V by 0 bases and J by 3 bases, and 13 bases separated the two germline ends. The CDR3 sequence: CASSLGGGRDYEQYF. The CDR3 DNA is TGCGCCAGCAGCTTGGGGGGCGGCAGGGACTACGAGCAGTACTTC.

The V gene is TRBV15, the J gene TRBJ2-3; D gene ambiguous. Germline V CDR1 and CDR2: LNHNV, YYDKDF (reference sequence). The V end lost 2 bases, the J end lost 2 bases, and 2 bases lay between the germline ends. The CDR3 is 12 amino acids. The CDR3 here is CATSRHTDTQYF. CDR3 DNA: TGTGCCACCAGCAGACACACAGATACGCAGTATTTT. Supplemented by reference TRBV15 and TRBJ2-3, the full variable domain reads DAMVIQNPRYQVTQFGKPVTLSCSQTLNHNVMYWYQQKSSQAPKLLFHYYDKDFNNEADTPDNFQSRRPNTSFCFLDIRSPGLGDTAMYLCATSRHTDTQYFGPGTRLTVL.

This clonotype appeared a few times. This rearrangement joins TRBV7-9 to TRBJ2-2, with TRBD2 as a possible D gene (7 bases). There are 15 residues in the CDR3. The ends were cut back, 9 bases at V and 3 bases at J, with 17 bases in the middle. Germline V gives CDR1 SEHNR, CDR2 FQNEAQ (reference sequence). For the CDR3, the DNA is TGTGCCAGAGGAGGGGGGGCCTCGGACACCGGGGAGCTGTTTTTT. It codes for CARGGGASDTGELFF.

The chain uses TRBV7-2 and TRBJ1-4; 10 bases map to TRBD1. After removal of 5 bases from V and 8 bases from J, the junction contained 5 bases not matched to a gene. Germline CDR1 is SGHTA and CDR2 is FQGNSA. This CDR3 is built from 14 residues. The CDR3 loop reads CASSADRGQEKLFF. For the CDR3, the DNA is TGTGCCAGCAGCGCCGACAGGGGGCAGGAAAAACTGTTTTTT.

This clonotype occurred a few times. The chain combines TRBV4-2 with TRBJ2-1, with 8 nucleotides matching TRBD2. CDR3 length: 16 amino acids. Germline V CDR1 and CDR2: LGHNA, YNFKEQ. V shed 3 bases and J 2 bases; nucleotides not matched to a gene: 6. CDR3 region: CASSHELADTYNEQFF. The CDR3 DNA reads as TGTGCCAGCAGCCACGAACTAGCGGATACCTACAATGAGCAGTTCTTC.

This clonotype has a handful of counts. This chain uses TRBV18 with TRBJ2-7, with TRBD1 matching over 8 bases. CDR1 is KGHSH, CDR2 LQKENI, per germline. J lost 2 bases, V lost 5 bases, and 5 bases had no gene match. There are 14 residues in the CDR3. The CDR3 nucleotides are TGTGCCAGCTCAGGAAACAGGGGGACCTACGAGCAGTACTTC. Translation: CASSGNRGTYEQYF.

This clonotype was counted a few times. The chain joins TRBV24-1 to TRBJ2-5, with 8 bases matching TRBD1. V trimming: 2 bases; J trimming: 1 base; junction bases outside the gene matches: 2. Germline V gives CDR1 KGHDR, CDR2 SFDVKD. The CDR3 is made up of 15 amino acids. For the CDR3, the DNA is TGTGCCACCAGTGATTCGGGACAGGTCCAAGAGACCCAGTACTTC. Protein: CATSDSGQVQETQYF.

This clonotype has only a few counts. V is TRBV28 and J is TRBJ1-1; possibly TRBD1 for D (5 bases). Deletions cut 3 bases from V and 4 bases from J, with 15 bases between. Per the germline V gene, CDR1 is MDHEN and CDR2 is SYDVKM. The length of the CDR3 is 15 residues. The CDR3 loop is CASSFPGTSRTEAFF. In DNA, the CDR3 is TGTGCCAGCAGTTTCCCCGGGACTTCGCGCACTGAAGCTTTCTTT.